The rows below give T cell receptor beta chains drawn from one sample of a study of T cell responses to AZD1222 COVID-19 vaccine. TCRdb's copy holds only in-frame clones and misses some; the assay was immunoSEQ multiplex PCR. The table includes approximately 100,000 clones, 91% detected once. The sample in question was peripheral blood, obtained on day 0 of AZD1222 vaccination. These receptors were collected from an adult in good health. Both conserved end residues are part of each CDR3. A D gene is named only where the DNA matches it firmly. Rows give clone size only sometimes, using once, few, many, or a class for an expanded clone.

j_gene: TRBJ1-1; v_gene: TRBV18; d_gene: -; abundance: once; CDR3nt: TGTGCCAGCTCCCCAGTCGGAATGCCTGAAGCTTTCTTT; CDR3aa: CASSPVGMPEAFF
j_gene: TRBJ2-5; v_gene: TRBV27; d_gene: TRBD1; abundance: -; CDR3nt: TGTGCCAGCAGCCTCCGGGACAGGGGGCATGGGACCCAGTACTTC; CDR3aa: CASSLRDRGHGTQYF
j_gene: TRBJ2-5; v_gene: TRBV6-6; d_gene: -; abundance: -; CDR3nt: TGTGCCAGCAGTGGGACTGAAGAGACCCAGTACTTC; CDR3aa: CASSGTEETQYF
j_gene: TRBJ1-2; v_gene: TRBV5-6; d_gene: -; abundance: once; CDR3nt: TGTGCCAGCAGCCCGGGCGCGGGACGGAATAACTATGGCTACACCTTC; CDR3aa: CASSPGAGRNNYGYTF
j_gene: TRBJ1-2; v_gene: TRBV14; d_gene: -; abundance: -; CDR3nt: TGTGCCAGCAGCCAGTACTGGGGGGCATTGAATGGCTACACCTTC; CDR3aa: CASSQYWGALNGYTF
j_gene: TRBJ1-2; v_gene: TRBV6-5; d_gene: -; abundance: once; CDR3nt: TGTGCCAGCAGGGATGGTAATTATGGCTACACCTTC; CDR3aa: CASRDGNYGYTF
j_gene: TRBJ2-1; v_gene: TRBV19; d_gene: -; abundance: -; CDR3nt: TGTGCCAGTAGTCCGTTAAGCAATGAGCAGTTCTTC; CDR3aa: CASSPLSNEQFF
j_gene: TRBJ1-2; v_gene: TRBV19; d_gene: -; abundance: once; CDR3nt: TGTGCCAGTAGTAGGGGGGATGGCTACACCTTC; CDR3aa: CASSRGDGYTF
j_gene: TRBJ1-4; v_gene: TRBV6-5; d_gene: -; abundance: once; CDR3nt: TGTGCCAGCAGTTACAGTAGGACTAATGAAAAACTGTTTTTT; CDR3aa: CASSYSRTNEKLFF
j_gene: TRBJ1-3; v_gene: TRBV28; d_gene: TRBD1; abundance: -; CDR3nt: TGTGCCAGCGCCGACAGGGTAGTTTCTGGAAACACCATATATTTT; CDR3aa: CASADRVVSGNTIYF
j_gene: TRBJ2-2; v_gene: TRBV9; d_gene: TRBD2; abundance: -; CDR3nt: TGTGCCAGCAGCTTGGGACTAGCGGGGGTCACCGGGGAGCTGTTTTTT; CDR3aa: CASSLGLAGVTGELFF
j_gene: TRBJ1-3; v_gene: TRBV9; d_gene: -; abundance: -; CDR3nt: TGTGCCAGCAGCGCCGGGCGGGTGGCTGGAAACACCATATATTTT; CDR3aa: CASSAGRVAGNTIYF
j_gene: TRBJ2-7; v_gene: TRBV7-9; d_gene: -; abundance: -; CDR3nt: TGTGCCAGCAGCTACGCCGGGTCTTCCTCCTACGAGCAGTACTTC; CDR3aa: CASSYAGSSSYEQYF
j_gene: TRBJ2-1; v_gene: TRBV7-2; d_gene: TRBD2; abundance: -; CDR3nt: TGTGCCAGCAGCTTAGGTGGGACTAGCGGCCACAATGAGCAGTTCTTC; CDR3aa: CASSLGGTSGHNEQFF
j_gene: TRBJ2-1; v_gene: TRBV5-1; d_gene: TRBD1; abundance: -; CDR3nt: TGCGCCAGCAGCCTCGGGACAGGGGGAAGCATGAGCTCCTACAATGAGCAGTTCTTC; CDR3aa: CASSLGTGGSMSSYNEQFF
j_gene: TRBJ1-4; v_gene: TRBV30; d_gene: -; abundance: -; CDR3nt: TGTGCCTGGAGTGTAGGTCGACTGCGAATTTTT; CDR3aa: CAWSVGRLRIF
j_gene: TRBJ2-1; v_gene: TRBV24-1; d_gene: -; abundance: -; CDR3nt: TGTGCCACCAGTGATCCAGGGGTCGGGGCCTACAATGAGCAGTTCTTC; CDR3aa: CATSDPGVGAYNEQFF
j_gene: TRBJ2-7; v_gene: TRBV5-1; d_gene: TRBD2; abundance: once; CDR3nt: TGCGCCAGCAGCTTCGGACTAGATGTCTACGAGCAGTACTTC; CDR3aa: CASSFGLDVYEQYF
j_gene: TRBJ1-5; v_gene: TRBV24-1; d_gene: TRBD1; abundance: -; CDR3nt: TGTGCCACCAGTGATTCCTCAGGGGGAAGCAATCAGCCCCAGCATTTT; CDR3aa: CATSDSSGGSNQPQHF
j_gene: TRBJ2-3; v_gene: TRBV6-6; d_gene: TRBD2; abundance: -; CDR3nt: TGTGCCAGCAGTCTCGGATTAGCGGGGACGTTGGATACGCAGTATTTT; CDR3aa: CASSLGLAGTLDTQYF
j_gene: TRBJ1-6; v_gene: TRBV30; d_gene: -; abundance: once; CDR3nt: TGTGCCTGGAGTGTTTACCCTTTTCTCCACTTT; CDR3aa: CAWSVYPFLHF
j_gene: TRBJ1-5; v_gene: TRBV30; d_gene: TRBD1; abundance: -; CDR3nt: TGTGCCTGGAGCCAGACAGGGCCCGACCAGCCCCAGCATTTT; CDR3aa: CAWSQTGPDQPQHF
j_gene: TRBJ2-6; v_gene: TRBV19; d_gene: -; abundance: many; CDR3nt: TGTGCCAGTCGGCCCATGGGGGGAACTGGGGCCAACGTCCTGACTTTC; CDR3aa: CASRPMGGTGANVLTF
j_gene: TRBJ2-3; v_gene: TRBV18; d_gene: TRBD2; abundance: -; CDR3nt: TGTGCCAGCTCGAAACGTCCGCGGGGGGGCGAGGAAGATACGCAGTATTTT; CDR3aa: CASSKRPRGGEEDTQYF
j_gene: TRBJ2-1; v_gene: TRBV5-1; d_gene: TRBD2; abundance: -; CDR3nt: TGCGCCAGCAGCTTAGCTTCCGAAGCGGGAGTCGCTGAGCAGTTCTTC; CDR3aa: CASSLASEAGVAEQFF
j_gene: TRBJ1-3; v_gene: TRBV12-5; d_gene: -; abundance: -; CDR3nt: TGTGCTAGTGGCATCCTCGTCGGGAACACCATATATTTT; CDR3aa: CASGILVGNTIYF